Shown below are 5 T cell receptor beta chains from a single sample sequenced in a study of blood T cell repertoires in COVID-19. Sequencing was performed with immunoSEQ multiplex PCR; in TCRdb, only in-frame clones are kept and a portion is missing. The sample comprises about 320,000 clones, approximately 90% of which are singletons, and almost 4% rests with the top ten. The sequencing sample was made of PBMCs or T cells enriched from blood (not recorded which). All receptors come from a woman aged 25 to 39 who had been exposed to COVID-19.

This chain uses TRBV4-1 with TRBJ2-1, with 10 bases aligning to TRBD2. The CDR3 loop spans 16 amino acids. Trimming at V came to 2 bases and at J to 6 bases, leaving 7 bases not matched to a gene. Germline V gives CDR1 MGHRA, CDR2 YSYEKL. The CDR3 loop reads CASSQKPSGGANEQFF. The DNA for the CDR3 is TGCGCCAGCAGCCAAAAACCTAGCGGGGGTGCCAATGAGCAGTTCTTC.

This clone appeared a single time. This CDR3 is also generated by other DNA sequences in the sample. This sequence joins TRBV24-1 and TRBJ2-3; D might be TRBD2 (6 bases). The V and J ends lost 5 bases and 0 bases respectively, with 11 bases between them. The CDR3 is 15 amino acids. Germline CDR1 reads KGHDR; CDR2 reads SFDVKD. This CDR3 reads CATSGAGPSTDTQYF. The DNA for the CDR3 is TGTGCCACCAGTGGTGCGGGGCCAAGCACAGATACGCAGTATTTT.

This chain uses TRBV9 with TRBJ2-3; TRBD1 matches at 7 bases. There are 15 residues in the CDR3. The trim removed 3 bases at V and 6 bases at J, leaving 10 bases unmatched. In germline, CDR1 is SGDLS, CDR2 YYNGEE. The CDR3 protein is CASSAAPGTEDTQYF. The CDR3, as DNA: TGTGCCAGCAGCGCGGCCCCCGGGACAGAGGATACGCAGTATTTT.

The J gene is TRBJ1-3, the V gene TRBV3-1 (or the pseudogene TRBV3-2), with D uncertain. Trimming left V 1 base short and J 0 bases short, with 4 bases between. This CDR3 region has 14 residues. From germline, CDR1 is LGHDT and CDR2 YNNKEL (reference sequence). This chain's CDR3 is CASSQGLSGNTIYF. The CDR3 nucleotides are TGTGCCAGCAGCCAAGGGCTCTCTGGAAACACCATATATTTT.

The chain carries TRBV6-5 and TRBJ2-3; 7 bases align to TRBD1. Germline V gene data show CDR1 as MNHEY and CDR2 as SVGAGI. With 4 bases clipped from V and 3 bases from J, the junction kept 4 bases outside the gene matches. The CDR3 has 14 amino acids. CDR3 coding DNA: TGTGCCAGCAGTTTAAGGGGGCGGACAGATACGCAGTATTTT. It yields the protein CASSLRGRTDTQYF.